This TCR beta chain was sequenced for a study of Graves' ophthalmopathy and Graves' hyperthyroidism. Study as a whole: The stable label applied to hyperthyroidism with no ophthalmopathy within 18 months of follow-up.

The CDR3 sequence is 15 residues long. CDR1 is SEHNR, CDR2 FQNEAQ, per germline (reference sequence). Concerning this clonotype itself: Its antigen is not identified. The junction departs from germline at one end; a sequencing error may be responsible.

Amplification of the TCR beta CDR3 regions used RNA transcripts (as template). The first-round RT-PCR employed HTBI primers together with the Qiagen OneStep RT-PCR kit. A multiplex PCR was then performed as the second round. TCRdb called the multiplex PCR reads again in MiXCR, with one record for every CDR3 protein. The table records around 1,000,000 distinct CDR3 sequences, approximately 35% of them present only once. Exclusion covered patients with other autoimmune diseases or uncontrolled infections (as well as pregnancy or lactation). Overall study results and limits: Blood shared most expanded thyroid clonotypes above 0.001 frequency. Discrimination between ophthalmopathy and stable hyperthyroidism by a 13-signature model showed about 89% sensitivity and roughly 80% specificity.

The sequencing input was peripheral blood or thyroid tissue (not recorded which). The J gene is TRBJ1-1, the V gene TRBV7-9, with D unresolved. The origin of this receptor is an adult man with Graves' hyperthyroidism. CDR3 sequence (DNA): TGCGCCAGCAGCCAAGATGTCATCATGAACACTGAAGCTTTCTTT. It translates to CASSQDVIMNTEAFF.